The clone carrying this T cell receptor beta chain was detected ten times or more. Profiling that covered TCR beta VDJ and CDR3 relied on genomic DNA as its template. TCRdb called the reads again in MiXCR, with one record for every CDR3 protein. The sample holds approximately 180,000 distinct CDR3 sequences; approximately 48% are singletons and the top ten take about 2%. The data originate from a study of CD8+CD57+ T cells in acquired aplastic anemia. Sequenced patients had shown CD8+CD57+ cell expansion by flow cytometry. Every patient had severe acquired aplastic anemia. The CDR3 covers 15 residues. Germline V gene sequence: CDR1 SGHTA, CDR2 FQGNSA. The J segment lost 6 bases and the V segment lost 6 bases, leaving 11 bases of the junction unmatched.

V is TRBV7-2 and J is TRBJ1-5; 7 bases map to TRBD1. The material sequenced was sorted CD4+, CD8+, or CD8+CD57+ T cells (not recorded which) from PBMCs. The receptor was derived from a human donor with aplastic anemia. This CDR3 is CASRRDREYGQPQHF. DNA of the CDR3: TGTGCCAGCAGACGAGACAGGGAATATGGTCAGCCCCAGCATTTT.